One and the same sample provided the 11 T cell receptor beta chains below, sequenced in a study of T cells in Graves' hyperthyroidism and ophthalmopathy. Amplified regions were TCR beta CDR3 sequences from RNA transcripts. First-round RT-PCR with HTBI primers amplified the TCR CDR3 region. TCRdb called the multiplex PCR reads again in MiXCR, with one record for every CDR3 protein. The repertoire holds approximately 600,000 distinct CDR3 sequences, with 13% to 15% as singletons. Sequencing used blood. Every receptor here comes from a woman aged 18-29 years with Graves' ophthalmopathy.

This clonotype was detected ten times or more. This chain joins TRBV6-2 or TRBV6-3 and TRBJ2-5, with D unclear. Germline lookup yields CDR1 MNHEY and CDR2 SVGEGT. Trimming left V 7 bases short and J 2 bases short, with 14 bases between. The CDR3 extends over 14 amino acids. CDR3 DNA: TGTGCCAGCACCACCCCCGGCCGTCAAGAGACCCAGTACTTC. Protein: CASTTPGRQETQYF.

V gene TRBV24-1 combines with J gene TRBJ2-3; either TRBD1 or TRBD2 may fit D (5 bases each). Germline V CDR1 and CDR2: KGHDR, SFDVKD. The CDR3 length is 12 residues. The V gene lost 9 bases and the J gene lost 2 bases, with 8 bases spanning the gap. The CDR3 nucleotides are TGTGCCACCGGGACCCTCACAGATACGCAGTATTTT. It specifies CATGTLTDTQYF.

This clonotype was detected ten times or more. The chain links TRBV19 to TRBJ1-1; 7 nucleotides match TRBD1. V was pared by 6 bases and J by 7 bases, with 14 bases of the junction left unmatched. There are 15 residues in the CDR3. Germline CDR1 is LNHDA and CDR2 is SQIVND (reference sequence). The CDR3 DNA sequence: TGTGCCAGTAGCCCGTATCGACAGGGTTTTAATGAAGCTTTCTTT. This sequence encodes CASSPYRQGFNEAFF.

This clonotype was recorded many times. The rearrangement joins TRBV12-3 or TRBV12-4 to TRBJ1-2; unclear D gene. The CDR3 has 14 amino acids. Trimming stripped 0 bases from V and 2 bases from J, with 7 bases between. Here the CDR3 reads CASSLAVTNYGYTF. CDR3 coding DNA: TGTGCCAGCAGTTTAGCGGTGACAAACTATGGCTACACCTTC.

This clonotype was counted between two and nine times. V usage is TRBV9 and J usage is TRBJ2-1; TRBD2 is a possible D gene (6 bases). Trimming removed 4 bases at V and 4 bases at J, with 18 bases between. CDR1 SGDLS and CDR2 YYNGEE come from the germline V gene. This CDR3 comprises 16 residues. CDR3 sequence reads: CASSPTGTQAYNEQFF. CDR3 nucleotide sequence: TGTGCCAGCAGCCCGACCGGGACTCAGGCGTACAATGAGCAGTTCTTC.

The chain employs TRBV29-1 and TRBJ2-1; the match to TRBD2 covers 7 bases. V gave up 1 base and J gave up 5 bases; unmatched junction bases: 8. CDR3 length: 15 amino acids. CDR1 and CDR2 (germline): SQVTM, ANQGSEA. In DNA form, the CDR3 reads TGCAGCGTTGAAGGGGGGGGGGGACTTCACAATGAGCAGTTCTTC. It specifies CSVEGGGGLHNEQFF.

This clonotype was seen only once. With a much larger clone just one base away, this may be a read error. V usage is TRBV11-2 and J usage is TRBJ2-7; TRBD2 matches 10 bases. The CDR3 extends over 15 amino acids. The V gene's germline CDR1 is SGHAT and CDR2 FQNNGV. CDR3 in amino acids: CASRLAGGPGNEQYF. For the CDR3, the DNA is TGTGCCAGCAGATTAGCGGGAGGTCCTGGGAATGAGCAGTACTTC. Together with reference TRBV11-2 and TRBJ2-7, the CDR3 gives the full variable domain: EAGVAQSPRYKIIEKRQSVAFWCNPISGHATLYWYQQILGQGPKLLIQFQNNGVVDDSQLPKDRFSAERLKGVDSTLKIQPAKLEDSAVYLCASRLAGGPGNEQYFGPGTRLTVT.

The chain employs TRBV9 and TRBJ2-2; D perhaps matches TRBD2 (5 bases). V dropped 6 bases and J dropped 4 bases, with 10 bases sitting between them. This CDR3 has 13 residues. CDR1 SGDLS and CDR2 YYNGEE come from the germline V gene. CDR3 region: CASKDGLTGELFF. CDR3 sequence (DNA): TGTGCCAGCAAAGACGGACTCACCGGGGAGCTGTTTTTT.

The V gene is TRBV2, the J gene TRBJ2-1, with 9 bases identical to TRBD2. This CDR3 has 14 amino acids. V lost 7 bases and J lost 2; bases outside the gene matches: 3. The germline V gene encodes CDR1 SNHLY and CDR2 FYNNEI. CDR3 DNA: TGTGCCAGCATAAAGCGGGGGGCCTACAATGAGCAGTTCTTC. It codes for CASIKRGAYNEQFF.

V usage is TRBV7-9 and J usage is TRBJ1-1, with a tentative D call TRBD1 (5 bases). The CDR3 covers 14 residues. The germline gives CDR1 SEHNR, CDR2 FQNEAQ (reference sequence). V was clipped by 5 bases and J by 5 bases, with 15 bases between them. The CDR3 sequence: CASSPNQGLTEAFF. CDR3 DNA: TGTGCCAGCAGCCCGAATCAGGGCTTAACTGAAGCTTTCTTT.

This clonotype was seen ten or more times. The chain uses TRBV3-1 and TRBJ2-1, with D tentatively TRBD2 (6 bases). The CDR3 runs to 16 residues. Between the trimmed V and J ends, which lost 3 bases and 0 bases, there was a span of 12 bases. The germline V gene encodes CDR1 LGHDT and CDR2 YNNKEL (reference sequence). The CDR3 region is CASSHHSGSSYNEQFF. CDR3 nucleotide sequence: TGTGCCAGCAGCCACCATAGCGGAAGCTCCTACAATGAGCAGTTCTTC.